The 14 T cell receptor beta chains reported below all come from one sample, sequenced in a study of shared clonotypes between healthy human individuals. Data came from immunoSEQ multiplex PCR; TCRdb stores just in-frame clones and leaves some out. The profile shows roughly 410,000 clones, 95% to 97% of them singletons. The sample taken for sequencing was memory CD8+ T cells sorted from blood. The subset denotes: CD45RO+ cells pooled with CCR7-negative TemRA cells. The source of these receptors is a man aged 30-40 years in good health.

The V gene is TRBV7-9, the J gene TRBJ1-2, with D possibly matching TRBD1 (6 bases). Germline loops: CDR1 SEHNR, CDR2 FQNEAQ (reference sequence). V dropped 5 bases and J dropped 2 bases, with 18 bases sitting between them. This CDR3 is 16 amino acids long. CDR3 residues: CASSIRTGGLNYGYTF. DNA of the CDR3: TGTGCCAGCAGCATCCGGACCGGGGGGCTCAACTATGGCTACACCTTC.

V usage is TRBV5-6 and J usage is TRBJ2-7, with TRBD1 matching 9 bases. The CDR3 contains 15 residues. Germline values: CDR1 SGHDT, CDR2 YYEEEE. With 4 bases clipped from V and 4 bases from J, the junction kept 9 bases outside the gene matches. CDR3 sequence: CASSLGGTGWYEQYF. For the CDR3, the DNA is TGTGCCAGCAGCCTAGGCGGGACAGGGTGGTACGAGCAGTACTTC.

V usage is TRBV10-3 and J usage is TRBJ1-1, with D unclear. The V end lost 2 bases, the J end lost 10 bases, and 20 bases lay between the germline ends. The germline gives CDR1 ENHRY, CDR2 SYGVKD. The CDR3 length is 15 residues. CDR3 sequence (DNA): TGTGCCATCAGTGAGGGGGAAGATGTAACGGGAGGAGCTTTCTTT. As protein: CAISEGEDVTGGAFF.

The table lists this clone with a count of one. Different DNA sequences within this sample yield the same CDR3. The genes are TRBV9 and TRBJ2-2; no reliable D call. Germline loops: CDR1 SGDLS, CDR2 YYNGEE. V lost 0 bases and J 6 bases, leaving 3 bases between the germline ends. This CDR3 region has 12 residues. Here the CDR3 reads CASSVEAGELFF. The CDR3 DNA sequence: TGTGCCAGCAGCGTAGAAGCCGGGGAGCTGTTTTTT.

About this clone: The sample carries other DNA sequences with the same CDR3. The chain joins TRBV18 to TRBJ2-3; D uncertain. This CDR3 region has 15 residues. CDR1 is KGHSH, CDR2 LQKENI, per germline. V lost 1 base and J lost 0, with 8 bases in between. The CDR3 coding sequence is TGTGCCAGCTCACCACTAGCAGGAAGCACAGATACGCAGTATTTT. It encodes CASSPLAGSTDTQYF.

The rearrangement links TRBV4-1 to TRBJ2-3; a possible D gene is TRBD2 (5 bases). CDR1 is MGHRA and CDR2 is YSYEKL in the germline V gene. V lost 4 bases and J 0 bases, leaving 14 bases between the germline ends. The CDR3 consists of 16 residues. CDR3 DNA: TGCGCCAGCAGCCCCCTAGGACTTCTTAGCACAGATACGCAGTATTTT. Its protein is CASSPLGLLSTDTQYF.

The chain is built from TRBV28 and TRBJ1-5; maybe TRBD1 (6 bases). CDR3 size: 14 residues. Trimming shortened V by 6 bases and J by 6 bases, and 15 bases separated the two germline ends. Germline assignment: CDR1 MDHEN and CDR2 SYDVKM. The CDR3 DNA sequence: TGTGCCAGCAGCCCAGGGACAACCCTTCAGCCCCAGCATTTT. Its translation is CASSPGTTLQPQHF.

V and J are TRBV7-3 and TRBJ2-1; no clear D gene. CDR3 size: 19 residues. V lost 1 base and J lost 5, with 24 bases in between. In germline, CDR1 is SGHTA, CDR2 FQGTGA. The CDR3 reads CASSLSPLALDSRNNEQFF. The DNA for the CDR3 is TGTGCCAGCAGCTTAAGCCCATTAGCCCTAGATAGTCGAAACAATGAGCAGTTCTTC.

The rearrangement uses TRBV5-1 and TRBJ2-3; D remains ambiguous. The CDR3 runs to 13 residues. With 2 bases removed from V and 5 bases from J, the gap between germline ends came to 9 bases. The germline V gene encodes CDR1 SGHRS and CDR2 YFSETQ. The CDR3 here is CASSFPEGDTQYF. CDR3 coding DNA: TGCGCCAGCAGCTTCCCTGAAGGAGATACGCAGTATTTT. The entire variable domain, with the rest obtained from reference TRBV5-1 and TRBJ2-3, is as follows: KAGVTQTPRYLIKTRGQQVTLSCSPISGHRSVSWYQQTPGQGLQFLFEYFSETQRNKGNFPGRFSGRQFSNSRSEMNVSTLELGDSALYLCASSFPEGDTQYFGPGTRLTVL.

The CDR3 sequence is CAAGNRGQNTEAFF. The DNA for the CDR3 is TGTGCCGCCGGGAATAGGGGGCAAAACACTGAAGCTTTCTTT. The rearrangement joins TRBV5-4 to TRBJ1-1, with TRBD1 matching 7 bases. Looked up from germline, CDR1 is SGHNT and CDR2 is YYREEE (reference sequence). The V and J ends lost 10 bases and 2 bases, in that order; junction bases with no gene match: 11. The CDR3 runs to 14 residues.

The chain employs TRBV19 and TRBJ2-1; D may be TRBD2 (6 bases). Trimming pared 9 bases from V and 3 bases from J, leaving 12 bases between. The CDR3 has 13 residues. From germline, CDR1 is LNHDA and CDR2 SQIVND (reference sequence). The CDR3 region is CASGTHGYNEQFF. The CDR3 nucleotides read TGTGCCAGCGGGACTCACGGCTACAATGAGCAGTTCTTC. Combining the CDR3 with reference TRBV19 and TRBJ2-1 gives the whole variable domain DGGITQSPKYLFRKEGQNVTLSCEQNLNHDAMYWYRQDPGQGLRLIYYSQIVNDFQKGDIAEGYSVSREKKESFPLTVTSAQKNPTAFYLCASGTHGYNEQFFGPGTRLTVL.

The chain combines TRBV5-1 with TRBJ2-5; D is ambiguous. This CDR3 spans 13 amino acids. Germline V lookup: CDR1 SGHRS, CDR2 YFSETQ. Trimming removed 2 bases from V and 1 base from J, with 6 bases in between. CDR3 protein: CASSLRSQETQYF. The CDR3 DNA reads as TGCGCCAGCAGCTTAAGGAGCCAAGAGACCCAGTACTTC.

This chain's CDR3 is CASSSSGELFF. CDR3 in DNA: TGCGCCAGCAGTAGTTCGGGGGAGCTGTTTTTT. The V gene is TRBV5-1, the J gene TRBJ2-2; D gene unclear. The CDR3 is 11 amino acids. Trimming removed 5 bases at V and 8 bases at J, with 7 bases between. The germline CDR1 and CDR2 sequences are SGHRS and YFSETQ. Together with reference TRBV5-1 and TRBJ2-2, the CDR3 gives the full variable domain: KAGVTQTPRYLIKTRGQQVTLSCSPISGHRSVSWYQQTPGQGLQFLFEYFSETQRNKGNFPGRFSGRQFSNSRSEMNVSTLELGDSALYLCASSSSGELFFGEGSRLTVL.

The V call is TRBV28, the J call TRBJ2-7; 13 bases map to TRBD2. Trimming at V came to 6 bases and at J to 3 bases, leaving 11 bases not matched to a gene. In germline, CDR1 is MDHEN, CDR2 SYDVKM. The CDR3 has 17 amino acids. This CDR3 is CASSFTSGRASLYEQYF. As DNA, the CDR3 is TGTGCCAGCAGCTTCACTAGCGGGAGGGCCTCCCTCTACGAGCAGTACTTC.